This T cell receptor (beta chain) was recorded in a study of cytomegalovirus exposure and HLA in healthy donors. As for the study in general: A data release that came early held approximately 85 million unique TCRs from HLA-typed donors.

Overall study results and limits: Association of 16,951 TCR beta sequences with HLA alleles was found at 0.05 false discovery rate in a later analysis. The investigators catalogued 150 to 200 TCR beta chains as cytomegalovirus-associated. Some V segments (TRBV6-2 and TRBV6-3 among them) were excluded as indistinguishable.

The V end lost 2 bases, the J end lost 2 bases, and 10 bases lay between the germline ends. The CDR3 covers 14 residues. Germline V gene sequence: CDR1 SGHRS, CDR2 YFSETQ. The PCR ran on 60 Vbeta and 13 Jbeta primers. Clones were read by immunoSEQ multiplex PCR, and TCRdb kept only the in-frame ones, dropping some. The table includes under 200,000 clones, 68% detected once. Comments on this clone: Its matching antigen is unknown.

This receptor was obtained from a woman between 35 and 50 years old in good health and CMV-seropositive. The rearrangement joins TRBV5-1 to TRBJ1-1; D is uncertain. Source material: PBMCs. CDR3 amino acids: CASSFRGANTEAFF. DNA for the CDR3: TGCGCCAGCAGCTTCCGGGGTGCAAACACTGAAGCTTTCTTT.